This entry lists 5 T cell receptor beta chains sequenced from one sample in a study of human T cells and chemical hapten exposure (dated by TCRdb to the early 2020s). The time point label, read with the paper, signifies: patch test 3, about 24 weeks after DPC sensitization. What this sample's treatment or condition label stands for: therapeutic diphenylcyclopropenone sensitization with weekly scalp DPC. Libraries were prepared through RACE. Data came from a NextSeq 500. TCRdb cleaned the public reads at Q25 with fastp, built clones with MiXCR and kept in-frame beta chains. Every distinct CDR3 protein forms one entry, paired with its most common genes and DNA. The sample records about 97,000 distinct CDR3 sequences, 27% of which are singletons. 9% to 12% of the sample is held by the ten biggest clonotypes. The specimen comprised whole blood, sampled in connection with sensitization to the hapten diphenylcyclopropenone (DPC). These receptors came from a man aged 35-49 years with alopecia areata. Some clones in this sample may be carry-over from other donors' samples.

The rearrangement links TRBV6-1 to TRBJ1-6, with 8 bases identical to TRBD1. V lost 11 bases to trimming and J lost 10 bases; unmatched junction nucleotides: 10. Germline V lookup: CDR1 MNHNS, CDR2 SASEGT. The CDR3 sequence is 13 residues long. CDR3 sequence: CAGRVQGASPLHF. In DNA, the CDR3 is TGTGCCGGGCGAGTCCAGGGGGCCTCACCCCTCCACTTT.

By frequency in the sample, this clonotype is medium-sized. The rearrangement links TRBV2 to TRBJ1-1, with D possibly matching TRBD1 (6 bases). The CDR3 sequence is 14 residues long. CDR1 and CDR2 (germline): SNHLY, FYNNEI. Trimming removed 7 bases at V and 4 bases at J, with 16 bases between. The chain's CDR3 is CASNKGGRSTEAFF. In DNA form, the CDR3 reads TGTGCCAGCAACAAAGGGGGGCGGAGCACTGAAGCTTTCTTT.

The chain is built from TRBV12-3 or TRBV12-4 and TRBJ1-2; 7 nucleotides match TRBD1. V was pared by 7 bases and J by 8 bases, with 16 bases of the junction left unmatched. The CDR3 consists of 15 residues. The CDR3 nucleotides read TGTGCCAGCACTCTCGGACAGGTTAACCCTCGAGGCTACACCTTC. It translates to CASTLGQVNPRGYTF.

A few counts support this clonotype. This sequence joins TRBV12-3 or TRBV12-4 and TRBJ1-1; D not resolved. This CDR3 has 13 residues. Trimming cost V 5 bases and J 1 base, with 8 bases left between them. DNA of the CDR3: TGTGCCAGCAGTCCGACGAGGAACACTGAAGCTTTCTTT. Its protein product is CASSPTRNTEAFF.

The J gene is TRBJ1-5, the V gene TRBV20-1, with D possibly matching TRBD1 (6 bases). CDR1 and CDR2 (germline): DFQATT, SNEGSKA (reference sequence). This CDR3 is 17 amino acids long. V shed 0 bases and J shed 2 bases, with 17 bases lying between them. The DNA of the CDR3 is TGCAGTGCTAGAGAGCGGGGGGCGAGCTTTCGCAATCAGCCCCAGCATTTT. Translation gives CSARERGASFRNQPQHF.